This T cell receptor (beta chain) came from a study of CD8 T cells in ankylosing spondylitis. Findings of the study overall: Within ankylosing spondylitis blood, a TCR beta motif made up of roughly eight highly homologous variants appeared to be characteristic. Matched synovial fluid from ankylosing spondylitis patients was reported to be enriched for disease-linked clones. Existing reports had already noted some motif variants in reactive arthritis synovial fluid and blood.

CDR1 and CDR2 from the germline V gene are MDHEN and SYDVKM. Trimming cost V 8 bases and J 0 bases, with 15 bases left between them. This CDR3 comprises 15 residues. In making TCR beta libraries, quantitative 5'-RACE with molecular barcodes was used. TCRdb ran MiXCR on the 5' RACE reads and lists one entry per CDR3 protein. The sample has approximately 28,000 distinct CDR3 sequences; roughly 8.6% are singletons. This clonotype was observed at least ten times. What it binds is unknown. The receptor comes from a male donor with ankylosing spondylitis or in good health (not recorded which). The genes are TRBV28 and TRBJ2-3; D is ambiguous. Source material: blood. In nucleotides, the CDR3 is TGTGCCAGCGTGAGCGTGGGGTATAGCACAGATACGCAGTATTTT. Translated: CASVSVGYSTDTQYF.